The 2 T cell receptor beta chains in this list originate from one sample, sequenced in a study of molecular identifiers for immune sequencing clone quantification. TCRdb re-called the PCR reads with MiXCR, one entry per CDR3 protein. This sample carries more than 85,000 distinct CDR3 sequences, roughly 38% of them seen once, and the ten largest clones take roughly 4.2%. The specimen sequenced was naive CD8+ T cells from blood, with Jurkat cell RNA spiked in. The sample's subset: FACS-sorted CD8+CD4-CCR7+CD45RA+ naive T cells. These receptors all stem from a human donor in good health. Some libraries in this study had Jurkat cell RNA spiked in.

About this clonotype itself: A read error may account for a junction end that differs from germline. The V gene is TRBV13, the J gene TRBJ2-5; tentatively, D is TRBD1 or TRBD2 (5 bases each). Per the germline V gene, CDR1 is PRHDT and CDR2 is FYEKMQ (reference sequence). This CDR3 has 11 amino acids. CDR3 DNA: TGTGCCATCAGCTTGGGGGTGACCCAGTACTTC. Amino acid sequence: CAISLGVTQYF.

Concerning this clonotype itself: The junction differs from germline at one of its ends, possibly a read error. CDR3 nucleotide sequence: TGTGCCAGCAGTGCTTCTACTGGGGGCCTCTACGAACAGTACTTC. Protein sequence: CASSASTGGLYEQYF. The chain combines TRBV6-6 with TRBJ2-7; TRBD1 is a possible D gene (6 bases). This CDR3 spans 15 amino acids. Germline V gene lookup returns CDR1 MNHNY and CDR2 SVGAGI (reference sequence).